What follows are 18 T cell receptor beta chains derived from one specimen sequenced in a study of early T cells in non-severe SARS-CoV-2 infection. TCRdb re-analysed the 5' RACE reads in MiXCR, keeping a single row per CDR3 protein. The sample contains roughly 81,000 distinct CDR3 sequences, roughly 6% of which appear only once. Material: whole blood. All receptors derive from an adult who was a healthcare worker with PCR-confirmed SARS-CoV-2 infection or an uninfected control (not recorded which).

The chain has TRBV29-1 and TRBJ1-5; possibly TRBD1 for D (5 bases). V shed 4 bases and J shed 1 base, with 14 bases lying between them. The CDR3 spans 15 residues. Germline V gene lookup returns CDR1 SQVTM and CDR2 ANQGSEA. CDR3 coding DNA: TGCAGCGTTGTATTTCCAGGGTCGAGCAATCAGCCCCAGCATTTT. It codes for CSVVFPGSSNQPQHF.

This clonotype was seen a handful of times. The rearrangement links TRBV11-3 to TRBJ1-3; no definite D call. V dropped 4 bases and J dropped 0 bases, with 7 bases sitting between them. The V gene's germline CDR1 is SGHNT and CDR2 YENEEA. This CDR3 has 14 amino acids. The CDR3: CASSSGSSGNTIYF. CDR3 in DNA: TGTGCCAGCAGCTCAGGTTCCTCTGGAAACACCATATATTTT.

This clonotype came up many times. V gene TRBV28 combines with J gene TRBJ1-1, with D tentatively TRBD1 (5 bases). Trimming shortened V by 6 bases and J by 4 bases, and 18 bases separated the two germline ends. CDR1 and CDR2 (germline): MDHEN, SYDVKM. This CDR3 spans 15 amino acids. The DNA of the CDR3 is TGTGCCAGCAGCCCCCTAGACCCAAGGGGCACTGAAGCTTTCTTT. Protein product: CASSPLDPRGTEAFF.

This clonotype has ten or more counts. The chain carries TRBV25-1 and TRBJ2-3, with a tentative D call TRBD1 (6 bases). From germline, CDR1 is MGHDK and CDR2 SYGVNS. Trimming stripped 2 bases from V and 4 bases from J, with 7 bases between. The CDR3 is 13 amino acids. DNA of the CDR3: TGTGCCAGCAGTGAACACAGGGCAGATACGCAGTATTTT. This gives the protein CASSEHRADTQYF.

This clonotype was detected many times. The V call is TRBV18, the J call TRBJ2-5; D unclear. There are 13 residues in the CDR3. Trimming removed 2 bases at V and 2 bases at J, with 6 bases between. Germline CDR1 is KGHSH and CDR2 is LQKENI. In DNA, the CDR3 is TGTGCCAGCTCACCAGGGTCGCAAGAGACCCAGTACTTC. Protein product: CASSPGSQETQYF.

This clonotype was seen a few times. This chain's CDR3 is CASSEFGQKSSYNSPLHF. CDR3 in DNA: TGTGCCAGCAGTGAGTTCGGTCAGAAAAGCTCCTATAATTCACCCCTCCACTTT. The rearrangement links TRBV6-1 to TRBJ1-6, with no clear D. The germline gives CDR1 MNHNS, CDR2 SASEGT. The CDR3 is 18 amino acids. Trimming cost V 3 bases and J 0 bases, with 15 bases left between them.

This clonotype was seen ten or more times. The CDR3 loop is CASSDLYGYTF. The CDR3 bases are TGTGCCAGCAGTGACCTCTATGGCTACACCTTC. V and J are TRBV2 and TRBJ1-2; no clear D. The CDR3 spans 11 residues. The V gene's germline CDR1 is SNHLY and CDR2 FYNNEI. V dropped 3 bases and J dropped 4 bases, with 3 bases sitting between them.

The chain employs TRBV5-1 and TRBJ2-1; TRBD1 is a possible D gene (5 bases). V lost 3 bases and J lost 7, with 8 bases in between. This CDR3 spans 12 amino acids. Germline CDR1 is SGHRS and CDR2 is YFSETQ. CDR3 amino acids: CASSSAGNEQFF. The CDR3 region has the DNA TGCGCCAGCAGCTCGGCAGGGAATGAGCAGTTCTTC.

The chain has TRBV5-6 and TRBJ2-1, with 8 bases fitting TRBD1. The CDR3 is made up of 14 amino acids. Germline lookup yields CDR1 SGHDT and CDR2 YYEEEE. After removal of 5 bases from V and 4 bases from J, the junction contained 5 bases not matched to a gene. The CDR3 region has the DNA TGTGCCAGCAGTGGACAGGGACCATACAATGAGCAGTTCTTC. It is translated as CASSGQGPYNEQFF.

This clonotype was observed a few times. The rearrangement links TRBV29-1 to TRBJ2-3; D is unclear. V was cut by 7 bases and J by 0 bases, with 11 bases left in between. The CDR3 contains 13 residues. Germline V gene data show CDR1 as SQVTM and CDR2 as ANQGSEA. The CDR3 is CSADVSSTDTQYF. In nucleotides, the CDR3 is TGCAGCGCGGACGTCTCTAGCACAGATACGCAGTATTTT.

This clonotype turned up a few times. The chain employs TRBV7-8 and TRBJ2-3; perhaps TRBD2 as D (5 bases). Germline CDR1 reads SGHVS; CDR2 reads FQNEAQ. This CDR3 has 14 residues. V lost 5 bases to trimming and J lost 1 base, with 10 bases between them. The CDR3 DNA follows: TGTGCCAGCAGCCCCTATAGCGGCACAGATACGCAGTATTTT. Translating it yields CASSPYSGTDTQYF.

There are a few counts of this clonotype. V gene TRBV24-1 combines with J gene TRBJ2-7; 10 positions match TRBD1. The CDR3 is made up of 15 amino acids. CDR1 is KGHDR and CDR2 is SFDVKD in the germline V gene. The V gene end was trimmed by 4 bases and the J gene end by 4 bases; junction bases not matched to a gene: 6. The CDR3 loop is CATSDSGTGAYEQYF. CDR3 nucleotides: TGTGCCACCAGTGACAGCGGGACAGGGGCTTACGAGCAGTACTTC.

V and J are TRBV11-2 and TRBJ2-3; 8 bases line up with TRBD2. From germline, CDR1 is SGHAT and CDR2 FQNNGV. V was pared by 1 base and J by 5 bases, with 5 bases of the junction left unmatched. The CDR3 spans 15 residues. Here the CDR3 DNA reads TGTGCCAGCAGCTTAGCGGGAGGGCCGGGAGATACGCAGTATTTT. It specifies CASSLAGGPGDTQYF.

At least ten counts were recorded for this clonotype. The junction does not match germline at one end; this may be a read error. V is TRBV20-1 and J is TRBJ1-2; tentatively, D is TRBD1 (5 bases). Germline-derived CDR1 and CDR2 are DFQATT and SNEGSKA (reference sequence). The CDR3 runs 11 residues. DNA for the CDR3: TGCAGTGCTGCGGGGAGGGGTCCTGCTTACTTC. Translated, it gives CSAAGRGPAYF.

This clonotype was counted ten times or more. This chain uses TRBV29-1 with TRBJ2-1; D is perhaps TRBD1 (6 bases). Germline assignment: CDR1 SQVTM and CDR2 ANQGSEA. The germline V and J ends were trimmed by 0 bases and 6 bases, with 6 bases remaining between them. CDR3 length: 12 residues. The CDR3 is CSVEEGGNEQFF. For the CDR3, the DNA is TGCAGCGTTGAAGAAGGGGGCAATGAGCAGTTCTTC.

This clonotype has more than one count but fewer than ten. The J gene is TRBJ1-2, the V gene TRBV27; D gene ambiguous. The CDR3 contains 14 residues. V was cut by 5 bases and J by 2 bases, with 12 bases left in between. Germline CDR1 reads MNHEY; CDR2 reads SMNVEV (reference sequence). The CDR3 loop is CASSPGFQNYGYTF. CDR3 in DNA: TGTGCCAGCAGTCCCGGTTTCCAGAACTATGGCTACACCTTC.

CDR3 DNA: TGCGCCAGCAGCTTGGAGGTGAGCTCCTACAATGAGCAGTTCTTC. Translation gives CASSLEVSSYNEQFF. The chain recombines TRBV5-1 with TRBJ2-1; no definite D call. Germline V lookup: CDR1 SGHRS, CDR2 YFSETQ. The CDR3 runs 15 residues. V was clipped by 0 bases and J by 0 bases, with 7 bases between them.

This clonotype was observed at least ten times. CDR3 nucleotide sequence: TGTGCCAGCAGCGTGGGGCCCGTCAGCTCCTACGAGCAGTACTTC. Translating it yields CASSVGPVSSYEQYF. V is TRBV7-2 and J is TRBJ2-7; D might be TRBD1 (5 bases). The V gene lost 5 bases and the J gene lost 0 bases, with 14 bases spanning the gap. CDR1 and CDR2 from the germline V gene are SGHTA and FQGNSA. CDR3 length: 15 residues.